The following is a T cell receptor (beta chain) sequence with its context. The antigen remains undetermined. This record comes from a study of cytomegalovirus exposure and HLA in healthy donors. V lost 5 bases, J lost 0 bases, and 8 bases lay in between. The length of the CDR3 is 15 residues. Per the germline V gene, CDR1 is SGHTA and CDR2 is FQGTGA. Study results and caveats: 87-base-pair reads could not separate some V segments, including TRBV6-2 and TRBV6-3. In vitro testing confirmed three CMV-associated chains as specific for CMV antigens. The investigators catalogued 150 to 200 TCR beta chains as cytomegalovirus-associated.

The PCR used 60 Vbeta and 13 Jbeta primers. Original analysis: In a later analysis, around 10 million of approximately 86 million unique beta chains occurred in at least two donors. Libraries were prepared by immunoSEQ multiplex PCR; TCRdb keeps only in-frame clonotypes and omits some of them. V and J calls and clone size follow that table, whereas D and trimming were derived from the DNA. The table lists about 130,000 clones, about four fifths of them singletons, with roughly 4% in the top ten. V and J are TRBV7-3 and TRBJ2-6; TRBD2 is a possible D gene (5 bases). This TCR derives from a woman between 40 and 50 years old in good health and CMV-seronegative. Sequencing was performed on PBMCs. The CDR3 DNA reads as TGTGCCAGCAGCGCCGGGGTCTCTGGGGCCAACGTCCTGACTTTC. This encodes CASSAGVSGANVLTF. Using reference TRBV7-3 and TRBJ2-6 for the parts outside the CDR3, the full variable domain is GAGVSQTPSNKVTEKGKYVELRCDPISGHTALYWYRQSLGQGPEFLIYFQGTGAADDSGLPNDRFFAVRPEGSVSTLKIQRTERGDSAVYLCASSAGVSGANVLTFGAGSRLTVL.